The T cell receptor (beta chain) described here comes from a study of T cell repertoires in cytomegalovirus infection. At the level of the study: Both a matching HLA type and CMV infection were indicated by public TCR beta signatures.

This clonotype was detected a few times. The antigen is not known. TCRdb called the reads again in MiXCR, with one record for every CDR3 protein. Among some 160,000 distinct CDR3 sequences listed, roughly 18% were seen once. The CDR3 covers 14 residues. Trimming cost V 4 bases and J 1 base, with 11 bases left between them. CDR1 and CDR2 from the germline V gene are MNHEY and SMNVEV (reference sequence). Whole-study findings and limits: The ex vivo response was dominated by HLA-C-restricted CMV-specific TCR beta clonotypes. Summed public TCR beta family frequency identified CMV carriers bearing the relevant HLA.

J is TRBJ2-7 and V is TRBV27; TRBD2 might be the D (5 bases). Input material: CD8+ T cells from PBMCs. This receptor was obtained from a human donor in good health (CMV status not recorded). Some clones in this sample may be carry-over from other donors' samples. The CDR3 DNA is TGTGCCAGCAGTTCGGGGTGGAGGTCCTACGAGCAGTACTTC. Translation gives CASSSGWRSYEQYF.